Following are 32 T cell receptor beta chains from one sample sequenced in a study of blood T cell repertoires in COVID-19. Assay: immunoSEQ multiplex PCR; the TCRdb copy retains only in-frame clones and omits some. Of approximately 94,000 clones listed, roughly 87% were seen once; the top ten hold 7% to 9%. What was sequenced was peripheral blood. These receptors all come from a man aged 30 to 39 in a cohort sampled during active COVID-19.

The chain carries TRBV19 and TRBJ1-2; D unresolved. Trimming left V 6 bases short and J 4 bases short, with 12 bases between. The CDR3 loop spans 13 amino acids. The germline V gene encodes CDR1 LNHDA and CDR2 SQIVND (reference sequence). The CDR3 coding sequence is TGTGCCAGTAGCGCTTGGCGGGGCTATGGCTACACCTTC. Its translation is CASSAWRGYGYTF.

The V call is TRBV5-1, the J call TRBJ2-2, with D possibly matching TRBD1 (5 bases). Germline values: CDR1 SGHRS, CDR2 YFSETQ. The CDR3 is made up of 15 amino acids. V was shortened by 2 bases and J by 4 bases, with 12 bases between the two germline ends. The CDR3 bases are TGCGCCAGCAGCTTTGAAGGACAACTCACCGGGGAGCTGTTTTTT. Protein product: CASSFEGQLTGELFF.

The chain has TRBV6-5 and TRBJ2-7; 8 bases match TRBD1. The germline V gene encodes CDR1 MNHEY and CDR2 SVGAGI. The length of the CDR3 is 12 residues. Losses at the gene ends were 7 bases for V and 5 bases for J; bases not matched to a gene: 4. CDR3 nucleotides: TGTGCCAGCACCCTGGACAGGGACGAGCAGTACTTC. Residues: CASTLDRDEQYF.

The chain combines TRBV27 with TRBJ2-1; 11 bases align to TRBD2. Trimming removed 5 bases from V and 3 bases from J; junction bases left unmatched: 0. This CDR3 region has 14 residues. From germline, CDR1 is MNHEY and CDR2 SMNVEV (reference sequence). The CDR3 DNA follows: TGTGCCAGCAGTCTAGCGGGGGGCTACAATGAGCAGTTCTTC. Its protein is CASSLAGGYNEQFF.

The CDR3 DNA is TGTGCCAGCAGCACGACAGGGAACACTGAAGCTTTCTTT. This sequence encodes CASSTTGNTEAFF. The chain uses TRBV7-9 and TRBJ1-1, with a weak D call TRBD1 (6 bases). Germline CDR1 reads SEHNR; CDR2 reads FQNEAQ (reference sequence). Trimming cost V 5 bases and J 1 base, with 8 bases left between them. This CDR3 has 13 amino acids.

The V call is TRBV3-1 (or the pseudogene TRBV3-2), the J call TRBJ2-1, with 9 bases aligning to TRBD2. The V gene end was trimmed by 3 bases and the J gene end by 3 bases; junction bases not matched to a gene: 0. Germline CDR1 reads LGHDT; CDR2 reads YNNKEL (reference sequence). The length of the CDR3 is 14 residues. The CDR3 protein is CASSQRGGYNEQFF. The CDR3 nucleotides read TGTGCCAGCAGCCAGCGGGGGGGCTACAATGAGCAGTTCTTC.

This clone has only one observation. V gene TRBV6-5 combines with J gene TRBJ1-1; D is undetermined. The CDR3 covers 12 residues. Germline values: CDR1 MNHEY, CDR2 SVGAGI. Trimming stripped 8 bases from V and 6 bases from J, with 13 bases between. The CDR3 region is CASHSKFPEAFF. CDR3 sequence (DNA): TGTGCCAGCCACAGTAAGTTTCCTGAAGCTTTCTTT.

The chain carries TRBV6-5 and TRBJ1-1, with D possibly matching TRBD1 (5 bases). This CDR3 is built from 15 residues. Germline assignment: CDR1 MNHEY and CDR2 SVGAGI. V gave up 0 bases and J gave up 4 bases, with 12 bases separating them. As DNA, the CDR3 is TGTGCCAGCAGTTACTCGCAGGGTGGGGCCACTGAAGCTTTCTTT. Translated: CASSYSQGGATEAFF.

The chain couples TRBV18 to TRBJ1-6, with D tentatively TRBD1 (5 bases). Trimming removed 1 base at V and 8 bases at J, with 9 bases between. The CDR3 covers 14 residues. Germline loops: CDR1 KGHSH, CDR2 LQKENI. In nucleotides, the CDR3 is TGTGCCAGCTCACCACGGGGGGAGCATTCACCCCTCCACTTT. This encodes CASSPRGEHSPLHF.

This clone was counted a single time. This chain connects TRBV5-5 to TRBJ1-6, with 10 bases identical to TRBD1. Germline assignment: CDR1 SGHKS and CDR2 YYEKEE (reference sequence). V lost 7 bases, J lost 10 bases, and 8 bases stayed unmatched. CDR3 size: 14 residues. The CDR3 sequence is CASARQGAGSPLHF. The CDR3 DNA reads as TGTGCCAGCGCCCGACAGGGGGCAGGGTCACCCCTCCACTTT. Combining the CDR3 with reference TRBV5-5 and TRBJ1-6 gives the whole variable domain DAGVTQSPTHLIKTRGQQVTLRCSPISGHKSVSWYQQVLGQGPQFIFQYYEKEERGRGNFPDRFSARQFPNYSSELNVNALLLGDSALYLCASARQGAGSPLHFGNGTRLTVT.

The chain combines TRBV7-2 with TRBJ1-2; 9 bases map to TRBD1. In germline, CDR1 is SGHTA, CDR2 FQGNSA. After removal of 1 base from V and 8 bases from J, the junction contained 5 bases not matched to a gene. The CDR3 contains 14 residues. CDR3 in amino acids: CASSLVRTGEGYTF. Written as DNA, the CDR3 is TGTGCCAGCAGCTTAGTCCGGACAGGGGAGGGCTACACCTTC.

The chain combines TRBV12-2 with TRBJ2-6; TRBD2 is the table's D call, not checked against the DNA. TRBV12-2 has pseudogene status. This CDR3 has 16 amino acids. CDR3 amino acids: CASRFLPLSKANVLTF. CDR3 DNA sequence: TGTGCAAGTCGCTTTCTTCCTCTATCGAAGGCCAACGTCCTGACTTTC.

The V call is TRBV4-3, the J call TRBJ2-3; D perhaps matches TRBD2 (5 bases). The CDR3 loop spans 16 amino acids. Trimming took off 0 bases at V and 0 bases at J, with 10 bases between the two ends. Per germline, CDR1 LGHNA and CDR2 YSLEER. The CDR3 nucleotides are TGCGCCAGCAGCCAAGAGCCGGACTTAAGCACAGATACGCAGTATTTT. Amino acids: CASSQEPDLSTDTQYF.

The chain recombines TRBV3-1 (or the pseudogene TRBV3-2) with TRBJ1-5; 10 positions match TRBD1. Germline assignment: CDR1 LGHDT and CDR2 YNNKEL (reference sequence). CDR3 length: 17 amino acids. Unmatched junction bases numbered 9, after V lost 0 bases and J lost 7 bases. In DNA form, the CDR3 reads TGTGCCAGCAGCCAAGATGTGCGGACAGGGGGAGGGCAGCCCCAGCATTTT. This gives the protein CASSQDVRTGGGQPQHF.

The J gene is TRBJ1-2, the V gene TRBV19, with a possible D match to TRBD1 (6 bases). The CDR3 is 16 amino acids. Deletions cut 3 bases from V and 4 bases from J, with 18 bases between. Germline V gene lookup returns CDR1 LNHDA and CDR2 SQIVND (reference sequence). The CDR3 is CASSMRAAGASYGYTF. The CDR3 DNA follows: TGTGCCAGTAGTATGAGGGCCGCAGGGGCTTCCTATGGCTACACCTTC. Based on the CDR3 plus reference TRBV19 and TRBJ1-2, the full variable domain is DGGITQSPKYLFRKEGQNVTLSCEQNLNHDAMYWYRQDPGQGLRLIYYSQIVNDFQKGDIAEGYSVSREKKESFPLTVTSAQKNPTAFYLCASSMRAAGASYGYTFGSGTRLTVV.

The chain employs TRBV5-1 and TRBJ2-3; perhaps TRBD1 as D (6 bases). This CDR3 comprises 14 residues. V was cut by 1 base and J by 4 bases, with 10 bases left in between. Germline values: CDR1 SGHRS, CDR2 YFSETQ. The CDR3, as DNA: TGCGCCAGCAGCTTGAACGGACAGTCAGATACGCAGTATTTT. Protein product: CASSLNGQSDTQYF.

This rearrangement joins TRBV7-9 to TRBJ1-1; 9 positions agree with TRBD1. Per the germline V gene, CDR1 is SEHNR and CDR2 is FQNEAQ (reference sequence). J gave up 7 bases and V 6 bases, and 12 bases lay outside the gene matches. This CDR3 spans 15 amino acids. CDR3 bases: TGTGCCAGCAGTCCACAGGGGGCCGGGGCGGGTGAAGCTTTCTTT. This gives the protein CASSPQGAGAGEAFF.

The V and J genes are TRBV5-5 and TRBJ1-1; TRBD1 is a possible D gene (5 bases). Trimming pared 1 base from V and 0 bases from J, leaving 16 bases between. The CDR3 runs 17 residues. Germline V gene data show CDR1 as SGHKS and CDR2 as YYEKEE (reference sequence). CDR3 sequence: CASSLLTVYNLNTEAFF. The CDR3 DNA sequence: TGTGCCAGCAGCTTGTTGACAGTATATAACTTGAACACTGAAGCTTTCTTT.

J is TRBJ2-3 and V is TRBV3-1 (or the pseudogene TRBV3-2); 8 bases are shared with TRBD2. The CDR3 consists of 16 residues. V shed 2 bases, J shed 4 bases, and the junction held 8 bases outside the gene matches. Germline V gene data show CDR1 as LGHDT and CDR2 as YNNKEL (reference sequence). The CDR3 protein is CASSQHLGLAADTQYF. CDR3 sequence (DNA): TGTGCCAGCAGCCAACATCTAGGACTAGCTGCAGATACGCAGTATTTT.

The chain uses TRBV18 and TRBJ1-1, with D possibly TRBD1 on 6 matching bases. There are 16 residues in the CDR3. Germline V CDR1 and CDR2: KGHSH, LQKENI. V dropped 4 bases and J dropped 0 bases, with 15 bases sitting between them. In nucleotides, the CDR3 is TGTGCCAGCTCACTCGGGGGCGGGGGACTGAACACTGAAGCTTTCTTT. Its translation: CASSLGGGGLNTEAFF.

This rearrangement joins TRBV12-3 or TRBV12-4 to TRBJ1-1; D is uncertain. CDR3 size: 11 residues. Between the trimmed V and J ends, which lost 3 bases and 4 bases, there was a span of 3 bases. CDR3 nucleotide sequence: TGTGCCAGCAGTTTCGGCACTGAAGCTTTCTTT. Its translation is CASSFGTEAFF.

This clone was detected only once. The V and J genes are TRBV7-2 and TRBJ2-3; 8 positions match TRBD2. The germline V gene has CDR1 SGHTA and CDR2 FQGNSA. V gave up 4 bases and J gave up 2 bases; unmatched junction bases: 14. This CDR3 is 18 amino acids long. The CDR3 sequence is CASSSPYGRGAYTDTQYF. The DNA for the CDR3 is TGTGCCAGCAGCTCCCCCTATGGGCGGGGGGCCTACACAGATACGCAGTATTTT.

The chain couples TRBV10-1 to TRBJ1-1, with 7 bases identical to TRBD1. The germline V gene has CDR1 WNHNN and CDR2 SYGVQD (reference sequence). The CDR3 extends over 12 amino acids. V was pared by 11 bases and J by 1 base, with 4 bases of the junction left unmatched. CDR3 protein: CALAGGNTEAFF. CDR3 in DNA: TGCGCCCTCGCAGGGGGGAACACTGAAGCTTTCTTT.

The rearrangement joins TRBV7-2 to TRBJ2-5; TRBD1 matches at 10 bases. The CDR3 is 15 residues long. The V and J ends lost 3 bases and 5 bases, in that order; junction bases with no gene match: 6. In germline, CDR1 is SGHTA, CDR2 FQGNSA. For the CDR3, the DNA is TGTGCCAGCAGCTTTGGGACAGGGGCCGGGGAGACCCAGTACTTC. It is translated as CASSFGTGAGETQYF.

The chain couples TRBV3-1 (or the pseudogene TRBV3-2) to TRBJ1-4; weak D call: TRBD1 (6 bases). The germline V gene has CDR1 LGHDT and CDR2 YNNKEL (reference sequence). The germline V and J ends were trimmed by 1 base and 14 bases, with 20 bases remaining between them. This CDR3 has 15 residues. CDR3 DNA: TGTGCCAGCAGCCAAGCGGACAGCCCGGTGAAGGGGCTGTTTTTT. It encodes CASSQADSPVKGLFF.

The V gene is TRBV10-1, the J gene TRBJ2-1, with 8 bases aligning to TRBD1. The ends lost 6 bases at V and 6 bases at J; junction bases unmatched: 7. Germline V gene sequence: CDR1 WNHNN, CDR2 SYGVQD (reference sequence). This CDR3 is 14 amino acids long. This chain's CDR3 is CASSPRTGINEQFF. CDR3 DNA sequence: TGCGCCAGCAGCCCGCGGACAGGGATCAATGAGCAGTTCTTC.

The genes are TRBV5-4 and TRBJ2-1; D is ambiguous. The CDR3 spans 13 residues. The germline V gene encodes CDR1 SGHNT and CDR2 YYREEE (reference sequence). Trimming pared 0 bases from V and 7 bases from J, leaving 8 bases between. The CDR3 coding sequence is TGTGCCAGCAGCTTGGCCGAAGCTAATGAGCAGTTCTTC. Translation: CASSLAEANEQFF.

This chain joins TRBV7-8 and TRBJ2-7; D gene uncertain. The germline gives CDR1 SGHVS, CDR2 FQNEAQ. This CDR3 contains 13 residues. V lost 3 bases and J 6 bases, leaving 12 bases between the germline ends. Written as DNA, the CDR3 is TGTGCCAGCAGCTTGGGCAGGAATCGCGAGCAGTACTTC. Translating gives CASSLGRNREQYF. Filled out from reference TRBV7-8 and TRBJ2-7, the complete variable domain reads GAGVSQSPRYKVAKRGQDVALRCDPISGHVSLFWYQQALGQGPEFLTYFQNEAQLDKSGLPSDRFFAERPEGSVSTLKIQRTQQEDSAVYLCASSLGRNREQYFGPGTRLTVT.

The chain couples TRBV12-3 or TRBV12-4 to TRBJ2-7; TRBD2 might be the D (6 bases). V was cut by 6 bases and J by 3 bases, with 12 bases left in between. The CDR3 is 13 residues long. CDR3 DNA sequence: TGTGCCAGCAGAGTGACGGGGGTCTACGAGCAGTACTTC. Translation: CASRVTGVYEQYF.

The chain couples TRBV10-3 to TRBJ2-2; TRBD2 matches at 12 bases. Germline V gene data show CDR1 as ENHRY and CDR2 as SYGVKD. The CDR3 contains 15 residues. V lost 6 bases and J lost 3; bases outside the gene matches: 2. The DNA for the CDR3 is TGTGCCATCAGACGGACTAGCGGGGACACCGGGGAGCTGTTTTTT. Amino acids: CAIRRTSGDTGELFF.

This clone was observed a few times. The gene calls are TRBV6-5 and TRBJ1-2; 8 bases map to TRBD1. Germline V lookup: CDR1 MNHEY, CDR2 SVGAGI. This CDR3 is 13 amino acids long. The J segment lost 8 bases and the V segment lost 5 bases, leaving 7 bases of the junction unmatched. The CDR3 region has the DNA TGTGCCAGCAGTCCAGGGGGCCCCTACGGCTACACCTTC. Translating gives CASSPGGPYGYTF.

The rearrangement uses TRBV6-2 or TRBV6-3 and TRBJ2-5, with 7 bases that match TRBD1. Germline V gene data show CDR1 as MNHEY and CDR2 as SVGEGT. V shed 5 bases, J shed 5 bases, and the junction held 11 bases outside the gene matches. The CDR3 loop spans 15 amino acids. In nucleotides, the CDR3 is TGTGCCAGCAGTCAAGGGACAGCGCCTTCGGAGACCCAGTACTTC. It specifies CASSQGTAPSETQYF.